This TCR beta chain emerged from a study of human T cells and chemical hapten exposure. In the study overall: An area of 2 cm by approximately 2 cm on upper inner arm skin received 2% DPC for sensitization.

Trimming removed 7 bases from V and 3 bases from J, with 16 bases in between. Per germline, CDR1 MNHNS and CDR2 SASEGT. This CDR3 contains 15 residues. For the library, individual cDNA molecules each received unique molecular identifiers. TCRdb ran MiXCR on the RACE reads and lists one entry per CDR3 protein. The table has nearly 80,000 distinct CDR3 sequences, about a tenth seen once. In its sample, this clonotype was seen a few times. Documented time point: patch test 1, 2 weeks after DPC sensitization. The treatment denotes: therapeutic diphenylcyclopropenone sensitization with weekly scalp DPC. This specimen consisted of whole blood, obtained in connection with sensitization to the hapten diphenylcyclopropenone (DPC). The clonotype comes from a woman aged 45 to 65 with alopecia areata. Some clones in this sample may be carry-over from other donors' samples. This chain uses TRBV6-1 with TRBJ2-1; no clear D. CDR3 sequence: CASKSRVDNYNEQFF. The CDR3 bases are TGTGCCAGCAAAAGTAGAGTGGATAACTACAATGAGCAGTTCTTC.